Listed below are T cell receptor beta chains from one sample, sequenced in a study of blood T cell repertoires in COVID-19. Sequencing used immunoSEQ multiplex PCR; TCRdb keeps in-frame clones, though not all of them. Counted here are 65,000 to 85,000 clones, 91% occurring once; the ten biggest clones make up around 5.8%. The sample was peripheral blood. These receptors were collected from a human donor in a cohort sampled during active COVID-19. Both conserved end residues are part of each CDR3. The D gene is left open where the match is weak. Clone sizes are given selectively: once, few, many, or a class where the clone is expanded.

>.|TRBV4-2|TRBJ2-5|TRBD2
TGTGCCAGCAGCCAAGATTTCGGGGGGGGCAAGACCCAGTACTTC
CASSQDFGGGKTQYF
>.|TRBV7-2|TRBJ2-2|TRBD2
TGTGCCAGCACCCGGGGGGGGTCGAACACCGGGGAGCTGTTTTTT
CASTRGGSNTGELFF
>.|TRBV29-1|TRBJ1-1|.
TGCAGCGCGAACCCAGGACAGCAAAACACTGAAGCTTTCTTT
CSANPGQQNTEAFF
>.|TRBV5-4|TRBJ2-3|TRBD1
TGTGCCAGCGGATTGCAGGGGGCGCGAGCAGATACGCAGTATTTT
CASGLQGARADTQYF
>.|TRBV5-1|TRBJ1-1|TRBD1
TGCGCCAGCAGCTTGTTGGTGGGACAGGAGAACACTGAAGCTTTCTTT
CASSLLVGQENTEAFF
>.|TRBV7-2|TRBJ2-3|.
TGTGCCAGCAGCTTAGGCGTAGTGTCAGATACGCAGTATTTT
CASSLGVVSDTQYF
>.|TRBV3-1/TRBV3-2|TRBJ2-3|TRBD2
TGTGCCAGCAGCCCCCTTAGCGGGGGGGCGACAGATACGCAGTATTTT
CASSPLSGGATDTQYF
>.|TRBV10-3|TRBJ2-3|TRBD2
TGTGCCATCACCCTGGGACTAGCGGGAACAGATACGCAGTATTTT
CAITLGLAGTDTQYF
>.|TRBV12-3/TRBV12-4|TRBJ1-5|.
TGTGCCAGCAGTTTGGACAACAATCAGCCCCAGCATTTT
CASSLDNNQPQHF
>few|TRBV6-5|TRBJ2-2|.
TGTGCCAGCAATGCAGGGTACGACACCGGGGAGCTGTTTTTT
CASNAGYDTGELFF
>.|TRBV6-5|TRBJ1-5|.
TGTGCCAGCTCCAGCGGGGGCAGTTATCAGCCCCAGCATTTT
CASSSGGSYQPQHF
>once|TRBV7-2|TRBJ2-3|TRBD2
TGTGCCAGCAGCTCTACCGGGACTAGCGGGGTAGATACGCAGTATTTT
CASSSTGTSGVDTQYF
>.|TRBV10-3|TRBJ1-5|.
TGTGCCATCAGCCTGGACAGTAGCAATCAGCCCCAGCATTTT
CAISLDSSNQPQHF
>.|TRBV5-4|TRBJ2-1|TRBD2
TGTGCCAGCAGATCCCTAGCGGGAGCCTACAATGAGCAGTTCTTC
CASRSLAGAYNEQFF
>.|TRBV15|TRBJ1-5|.
TGTGCCACCAGCAGAGATATTCAGCCCCAGCATTTT
CATSRDIQPQHF
>.|TRBV18|TRBJ2-3|TRBD1
TGTGCCAGCTCACCGAGGGACAGGGGGCAAGATACGCAGTATTTT
CASSPRDRGQDTQYF
>.|TRBV18|TRBJ1-1|TRBD1
TGTGCCAGCTCACCAAGGGGGCAGAGCACTGAAGCTTTCTTT
CASSPRGQSTEAFF
>once|TRBV18|TRBJ1-4|TRBD1
TGTGCCAGCTCATCAAGACAGGGATCTAATGAAAAACTGTTTTTT
CASSSRQGSNEKLFF
>.|TRBV18|TRBJ1-5|TRBD1
TGTGCCAGCTCACTATCAGGGCAGGGGGCTGGGCAGCCCCAGCATTTT
CASSLSGQGAGQPQHF
>.|TRBV19|TRBJ2-1|.
TGTGCCAGTAGTAATCCCGGCAGGGGGGCCAATGAGCAGTTCTTC
CASSNPGRGANEQFF
>.|TRBV9|TRBJ2-1|TRBD1
TGTGCCAGCAGCTCTGATACAGGGGACTACAATGAGCAGTTCTTC
CASSSDTGDYNEQFF
>few|TRBV6-5|TRBJ1-6|.
TGTGCCGGGGGGGCAGCCTATAATTCACCCCTCCACTTT
CAGGAAYNSPLHF
>.|TRBV5-5|TRBJ1-6|.
TGTGCCAGCATATCGGGGAGCTCCTATAATTCACCCCTCCACTTT
CASISGSSYNSPLHF
>.|TRBV19|TRBJ2-3|TRBD2
TGTGCCAGTAGTATGTCAGGACTAGCGGGGGGGCCTTTGGATACGCAGTATTTT
CASSMSGLAGGPLDTQYF
>.|TRBV7-2|TRBJ2-5|TRBD1
TGTGCCAGCAGCTTAGGGGGACAGGGGGTGGAGACCCAGTACTTC
CASSLGGQGVETQYF
>.|TRBV3-1/TRBV3-2|TRBJ1-1|.
TGTGCCAGCAGCCCCCGGGGGGGCGGGCACACTGAAGCTTTCTTT
CASSPRGGGHTEAFF
>.|TRBV7-3|TRBJ2-3|.
TGTGCCAGCAGCTTAGGGCATACGCAGTATTTT
CASSLGHTQYF
>.|TRBV5-1|TRBJ1-4|.
TGCGCCAGCAGCTTGGCCGGGGCAACTAATGAAAAACTGTTTTTT
CASSLAGATNEKLFF
>.|TRBV12-3/TRBV12-4|TRBJ2-4|.
TGTGCCAGAACCCGGACACTAAAAAACATTCAGTACTTC
CARTRTLKNIQYF
>once|TRBV5-6|TRBJ2-7|.
TGTGCCAGCAGCTTGCCATCCTACGAGCAGTACTTC
CASSLPSYEQYF
>.|TRBV18|TRBJ1-4|TRBD1
TGTGCCAGCTCACCGACGGGACAGTTTGAAAAACTGTTTTTT
CASSPTGQFEKLFF
>few|TRBV2|TRBJ1-3|TRBD1
TGTGCCAGTCAATCGGGACAGGGAGGAGGAAACACCATATATTTT
CASQSGQGGGNTIYF
>.|TRBV7-9|TRBJ2-2|.
TGTGCCAGCAGCTTAGACTACCCCGGGGAGCTGTTTTTT
CASSLDYPGELFF
>.|TRBV2|TRBJ2-1|.
TGTGCCAGCACACTGACAGACAATGAGCAGTTCTTC
CASTLTDNEQFF
>.|TRBV6-5|TRBJ1-1|TRBD1
TGTGCCAGTACAGGGGCGTACACTGAAGCTTTCTTT
CASTGAYTEAFF
>.|TRBV29-1|TRBJ1-1|.
TGCAGCGTGCGGGCCAATATGAACACTGAAGCTTTCTTT
CSVRANMNTEAFF
>.|TRBV7-2|TRBJ2-3|TRBD2
TGTGCCAGCAGCTTAAGGGGCTCGCTAGCGGGGGCCAGGGATACGCAGTATTTT
CASSLRGSLAGARDTQYF
>.|TRBV7-2|TRBJ2-5|.
TGTGCCAGCAGCCCGGAGTGGGTCCAAGAGACCCAGTACTTC
CASSPEWVQETQYF
>.|TRBV25-1|TRBJ2-1|.
TGTGCCAGCAGTGATCTAAATGAGCAGTTCTTC
CASSDLNEQFF
>.|TRBV7-2|TRBJ2-7|.
TGTGCCAGCAGCTTATGGGCCTACTCCTACGAGCAGTACTTC
CASSLWAYSYEQYF
>.|TRBV11-2|TRBJ2-1|TRBD1
TGTGCCAGCAGCGACCGGGACAGGGCGACGGATGAGCAGTTCTTC
CASSDRDRATDEQFF